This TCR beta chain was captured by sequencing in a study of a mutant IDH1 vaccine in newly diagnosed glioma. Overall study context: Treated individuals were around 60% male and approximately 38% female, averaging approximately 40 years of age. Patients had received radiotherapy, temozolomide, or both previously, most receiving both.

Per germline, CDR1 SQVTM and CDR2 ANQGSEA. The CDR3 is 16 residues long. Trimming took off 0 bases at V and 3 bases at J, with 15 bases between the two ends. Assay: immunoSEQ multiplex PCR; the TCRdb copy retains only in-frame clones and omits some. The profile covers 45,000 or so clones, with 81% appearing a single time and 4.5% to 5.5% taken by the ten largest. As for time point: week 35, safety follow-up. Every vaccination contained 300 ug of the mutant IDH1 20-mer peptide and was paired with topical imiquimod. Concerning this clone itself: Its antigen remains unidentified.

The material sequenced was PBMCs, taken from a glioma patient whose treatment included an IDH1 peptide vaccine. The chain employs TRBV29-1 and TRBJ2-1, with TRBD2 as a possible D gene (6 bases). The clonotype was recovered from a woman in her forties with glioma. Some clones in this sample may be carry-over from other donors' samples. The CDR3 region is CSVEDLSGDRYNEQFF. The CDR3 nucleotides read TGCAGCGTTGAAGATCTATCGGGGGATCGCTACAATGAGCAGTTCTTC.